The 9 T cell receptor beta chains below all came from one sample that was sequenced in a study of shared clonotypes between healthy human individuals. Libraries were prepared by immunoSEQ multiplex PCR; TCRdb keeps only in-frame clonotypes and omits some of them. The sample comprises hundreds of thousands of clones, roughly 73% of which are singletons, and 1.5% to 2% rests with the top ten. Specimen: memory CD4+ T cells sorted from blood. Subset meaning: CD45RA-negative fraction. These receptors came from a woman between 25 and 40 years old in good health.

The chain links TRBV6-5 to TRBJ2-7; 7 positions agree with TRBD1. The CDR3 is 14 amino acids. Germline trimming cut 5 bases from V and 7 bases from J; bases unmatched to any gene: 11. The germline gives CDR1 MNHEY, CDR2 SVGAGI. The CDR3 DNA is TGTGCCAGCAGTACCCTACAGGGGTTGGGGGAGCAGTACTTC. Its translation is CASSTLQGLGEQYF.

The chain recombines TRBV27 with TRBJ2-5; no reliable D call. The ends were cut back, 7 bases at V and 3 bases at J, with 24 bases in the middle. CDR3 length equals 17 residues. Germline V lookup: CDR1 MNHEY, CDR2 SMNVEV (reference sequence). DNA of the CDR3: TGTGCCAGCACCCCCAGGATGGCTGCTGGGCTTGAAGAGACCCAGTACTTC. Its protein is CASTPRMAAGLEETQYF.

This sequence joins TRBV11-2 and TRBJ2-7; 15 bases agree with TRBD2. Trimming took 4 bases from V and 4 from J; bases not matched to a gene: 8. There are 17 residues in the CDR3. Germline lookup yields CDR1 SGHAT and CDR2 FQNNGV. CDR3 bases: TGTGCCAGCAGCTCCCCGGGACTAGCGGGAGGCGGGTACGAGCAGTACTTC. This gives the protein CASSSPGLAGGGYEQYF.

The chain has TRBV7-6 and TRBJ1-2, with unresolved D. The CDR3 covers 13 residues. Trimming shortened V by 1 base and J by 8 bases, and 11 bases separated the two germline ends. From germline, CDR1 is SGHVS and CDR2 FNYEAQ. The CDR3 DNA reads TGTGCCAGCAGCTTAGTAGGGTTTCGGGGCTACACCTTC. This codes for CASSLVGFRGYTF. Filled out from reference TRBV7-6 and TRBJ1-2, the complete variable domain reads GAGVSQSPRYKVTKRGQDVALRCDPISGHVSLYWYRQALGQGPEFLTYFNYEAQQDKSGLPNDRFSAERPEGSISTLTIQRTEQRDSAMYRCASSLVGFRGYTFGSGTRLTVV.

The V call is TRBV19, the J call TRBJ1-1, with D unclear. From germline, CDR1 is LNHDA and CDR2 SQIVND (reference sequence). The CDR3 consists of 16 residues. V was trimmed by 7 bases and J by 3 bases, leaving 21 bases between them. In nucleotides, the CDR3 is TGTGCCAGTACCGAGTATTTCGCCGACGGTGACACTGAAGCTTTCTTT. It yields the protein CASTEYFADGDTEAFF.

The V gene is TRBV27, the J gene TRBJ1-5; 8 nucleotides match TRBD1. V lost 5 bases and J lost 8; bases outside the gene matches: 11. The germline CDR1 and CDR2 sequences are MNHEY and SMNVEV (reference sequence). The CDR3 covers 15 residues. CDR3 amino acids: CASSTGQVGSEPQHF. CDR3 bases: TGTGCCAGCAGTACGGGACAGGTCGGATCGGAGCCCCAGCATTTT.

V usage is TRBV19 and J usage is TRBJ2-2; 7 nucleotides agree with TRBD1. The junction had 3 bases not matched to a gene; V was cut back by 2 bases and J by 6 bases. The CDR3 runs 14 residues. Germline CDR1 and CDR2: LNHDA and SQIVND (reference sequence). CDR3 sequence reads: CASSIPGGPGELFF. CDR3 sequence (DNA): TGTGCCAGTAGTATACCAGGGGGTCCCGGGGAGCTGTTTTTT.

This chain links TRBV5-1 with TRBJ1-5; D remains unclear. V lost 4 bases, J lost 1 base, and 9 bases lay in between. This CDR3 contains 14 residues. CDR1 is SGHRS, CDR2 YFSETQ, per germline. The CDR3 DNA reads TGCGCCAGCAGCCTCCTTTCCAGCAATCAGCCCCAGCATTTT. As protein: CASSLLSSNQPQHF.

CDR3 nucleotide sequence: TGTGCCAGCAGCTCAAGGGGCAGGGGGGACAACGAGCAGTACTTC. This translates into CASSSRGRGDNEQYF. The J gene is TRBJ2-7, the V gene TRBV14; D is possibly TRBD1 (7 bases). The CDR3 covers 15 residues. Germline CDR1 is SGHDN and CDR2 is FVKESK. V was pared by 5 bases and J by 5 bases, with 19 bases between.